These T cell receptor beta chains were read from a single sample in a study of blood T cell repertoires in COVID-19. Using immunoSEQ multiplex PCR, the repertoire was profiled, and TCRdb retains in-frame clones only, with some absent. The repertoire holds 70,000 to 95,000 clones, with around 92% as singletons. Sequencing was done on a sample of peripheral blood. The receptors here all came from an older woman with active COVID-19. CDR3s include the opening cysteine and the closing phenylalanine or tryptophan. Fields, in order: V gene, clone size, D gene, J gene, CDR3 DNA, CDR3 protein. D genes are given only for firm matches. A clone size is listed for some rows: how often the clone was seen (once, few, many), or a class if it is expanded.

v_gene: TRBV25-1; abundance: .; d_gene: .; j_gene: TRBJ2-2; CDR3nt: TGTGCCAGCAGTCCACTAGGCACCCTCGGAAGCGTCGGGGAGCTGTTTTTT; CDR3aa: CASSPLGTLGSVGELFF
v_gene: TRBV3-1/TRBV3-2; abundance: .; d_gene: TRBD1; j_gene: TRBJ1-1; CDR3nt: TGTGCCAGCAGCCAAGGGACAGGGTTTGATACTGAAGCTTTCTTT; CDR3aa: CASSQGTGFDTEAFF
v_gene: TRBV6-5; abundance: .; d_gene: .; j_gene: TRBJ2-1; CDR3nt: TGTGCCAGCAGCCAGAACAATGAGCAGTTCTTC; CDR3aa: CASSQNNEQFF
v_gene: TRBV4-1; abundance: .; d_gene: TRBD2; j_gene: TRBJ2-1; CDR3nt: TGCGCCAGCAGCCAATCCGGGACTAACAATGAGCAGTTCTTC; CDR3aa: CASSQSGTNNEQFF
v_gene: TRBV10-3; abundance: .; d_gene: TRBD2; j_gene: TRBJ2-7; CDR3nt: TGTGCCATCAGAGGGACTAGCTACGAGCAGTACTTC; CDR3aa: CAIRGTSYEQYF
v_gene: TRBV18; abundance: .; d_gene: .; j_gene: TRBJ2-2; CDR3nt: TGTGCCAGCTCACTAGGGAGGAACACCGGGGAGCTGTTTTTT; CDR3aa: CASSLGRNTGELFF
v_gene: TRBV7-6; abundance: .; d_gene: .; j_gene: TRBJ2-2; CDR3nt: TGTGCCAGCAGCACGTCCAGGGGCACCGGGGAGCTGTTTTTT; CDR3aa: CASSTSRGTGELFF
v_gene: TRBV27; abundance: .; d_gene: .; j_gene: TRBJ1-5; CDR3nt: TGTGCCAGCAGTCGGAGACAGCAGGGGCCGTATAGCAATCAGCCCCAGCATTTT; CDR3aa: CASSRRQQGPYSNQPQHF
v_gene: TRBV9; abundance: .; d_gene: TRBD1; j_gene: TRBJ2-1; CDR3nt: TGTGCCAGCAGCGTAGAAGGGACAGGGGGCCGAAAGCAGTTCTTC; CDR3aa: CASSVEGTGGRKQFF
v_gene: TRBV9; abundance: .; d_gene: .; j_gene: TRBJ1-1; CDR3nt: TGTGCCAGCAGCGTAGGAGGGTACACTGAAGCTTTCTTT; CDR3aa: CASSVGGYTEAFF
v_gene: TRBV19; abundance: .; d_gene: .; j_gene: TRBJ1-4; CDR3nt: TGTGCCAGTAGTATAGTGGGCCGGCGAGATGAAAAACTGTTTTTT; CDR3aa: CASSIVGRRDEKLFF
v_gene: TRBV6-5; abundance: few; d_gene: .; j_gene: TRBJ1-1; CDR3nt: TGTGCCAGCAGCCCCGGTCGGAGCACTGAAGCTTTCTTT; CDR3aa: CASSPGRSTEAFF
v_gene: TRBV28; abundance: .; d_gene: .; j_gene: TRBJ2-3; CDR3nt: TGTGCCAGCAGTTTACCCCGGCTAGGCACAGATACGCAGTATTTT; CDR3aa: CASSLPRLGTDTQYF
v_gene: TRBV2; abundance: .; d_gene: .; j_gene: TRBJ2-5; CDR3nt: TGTGCCGGGGGGACGGGGCAAGAGACCCAGTACTTC; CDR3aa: CAGGTGQETQYF
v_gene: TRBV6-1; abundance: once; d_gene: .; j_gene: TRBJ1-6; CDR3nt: TGTGCCAGCAGTGAAAAGGGCGTCAGGGAAATCTATAATTCACCCCTCCACTTT; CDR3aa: CASSEKGVREIYNSPLHF
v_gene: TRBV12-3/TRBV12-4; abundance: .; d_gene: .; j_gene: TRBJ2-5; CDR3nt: TGTGCCAGCAGTTTGGCACAGGGCGCCCAGTACTTC; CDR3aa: CASSLAQGAQYF
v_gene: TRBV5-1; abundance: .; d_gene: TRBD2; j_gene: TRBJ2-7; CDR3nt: TGCGCCAGCAGCCAAGGGACTAGCGGTTCCTACGAGCAGTACTTC; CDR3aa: CASSQGTSGSYEQYF
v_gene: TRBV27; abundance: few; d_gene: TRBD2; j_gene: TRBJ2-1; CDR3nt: TGTGCCAGCAGCCGAGGGGCGGGGGGGCCCTACAATGAGCAGTTCTTC; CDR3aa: CASSRGAGGPYNEQFF
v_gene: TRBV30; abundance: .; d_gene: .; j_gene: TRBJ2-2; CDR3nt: TGTGCCTGGGCCCAGGGATTTGCAAACACCGGGGAGCTGTTTTTT; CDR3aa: CAWAQGFANTGELFF
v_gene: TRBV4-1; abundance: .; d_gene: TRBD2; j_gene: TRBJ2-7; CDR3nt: TGCGCCAGCAGCCAAGGACTAGCGGACTACGAGCAGTACTTC; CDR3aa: CASSQGLADYEQYF
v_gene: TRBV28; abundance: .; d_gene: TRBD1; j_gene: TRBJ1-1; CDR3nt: TGTGCCAGCAGTCCGCACAGGGGCGGTGAAGCTTTCTTT; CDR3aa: CASSPHRGGEAFF
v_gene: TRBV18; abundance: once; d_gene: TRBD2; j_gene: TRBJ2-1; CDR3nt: TGTGCCAGCTCACACTCAACTAGCGGAGACTACAATGAGCAGTTCTTC; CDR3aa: CASSHSTSGDYNEQFF
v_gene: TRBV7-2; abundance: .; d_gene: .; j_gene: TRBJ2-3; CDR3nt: TGTGCCAGCAGCTTAGATCTAGCGATACCCACAGATACGCAGTATTTT; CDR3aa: CASSLDLAIPTDTQYF
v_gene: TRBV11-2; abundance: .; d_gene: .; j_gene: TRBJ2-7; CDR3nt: TGTGCTAGCCTCAGATTCGACTCCTACGAGCAGTACTTC; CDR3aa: CASLRFDSYEQYF
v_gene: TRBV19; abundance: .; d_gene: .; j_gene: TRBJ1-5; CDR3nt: TGTGCCAGTAGTTTTCAGGGCCTTCCCAAGCAGCCCCAGCATTTT; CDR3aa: CASSFQGLPKQPQHF
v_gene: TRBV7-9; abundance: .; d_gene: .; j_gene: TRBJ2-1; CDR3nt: TGTGCCAGCAGCTTAGGACCAGGAACCTACAATGAGCAGTTCTTC; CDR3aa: CASSLGPGTYNEQFF
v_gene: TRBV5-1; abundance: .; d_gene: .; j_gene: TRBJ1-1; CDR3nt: TGCGCCAGCAGCTTGGCCATTGAAGCGAACACTGAAGCTTTCTTT; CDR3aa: CASSLAIEANTEAFF
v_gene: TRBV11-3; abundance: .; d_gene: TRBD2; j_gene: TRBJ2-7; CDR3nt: TGTGCCAGCAGCTTTCGGACCGGGACTAGCGGGAGCGAGCAGTACTTC; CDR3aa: CASSFRTGTSGSEQYF
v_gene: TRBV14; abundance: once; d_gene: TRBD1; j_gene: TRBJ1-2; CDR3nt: TGTGCCAGCAGCCAAGGACAGGGTCTAGCTAACTATGGCTACACCTTC; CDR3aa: CASSQGQGLANYGYTF
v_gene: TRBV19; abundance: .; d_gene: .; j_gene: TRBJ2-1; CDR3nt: TGTGCCAGTAGTATCGCCGACATCAACAATGAGCAGTTCTTC; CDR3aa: CASSIADINNEQFF
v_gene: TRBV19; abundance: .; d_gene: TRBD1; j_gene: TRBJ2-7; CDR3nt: TGTGCCAGTAGTGTCCCGGGACAGCCCTACGAGCAGTACTTC; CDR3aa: CASSVPGQPYEQYF
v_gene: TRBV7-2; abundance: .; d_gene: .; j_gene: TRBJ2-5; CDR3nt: TGTGCCAGCAGCTTAACGAGACAAGAGACCCAGTACTTC; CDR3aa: CASSLTRQETQYF
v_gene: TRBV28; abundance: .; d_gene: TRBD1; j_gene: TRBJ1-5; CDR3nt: TGTGCCAGCATGGAGGGGGCGCAGCCCCAGCATTTT; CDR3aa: CASMEGAQPQHF
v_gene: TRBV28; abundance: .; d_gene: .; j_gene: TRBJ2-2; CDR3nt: TGTGCCAGCAGTTTCGCCCGGAGGCACGGGGAGCTGTTTTTT; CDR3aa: CASSFARRHGELFF
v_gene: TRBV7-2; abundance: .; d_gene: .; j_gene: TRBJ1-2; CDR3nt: TGTGCCAGCAGCCCCGCCGACGGGGACTATGGCTACACCTTC; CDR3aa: CASSPADGDYGYTF
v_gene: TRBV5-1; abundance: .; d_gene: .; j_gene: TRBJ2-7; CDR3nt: TGCGCCAGCAGCTTAGGAGGAGGAGGTACCTACGAGCAGTACTTC; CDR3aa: CASSLGGGGTYEQYF
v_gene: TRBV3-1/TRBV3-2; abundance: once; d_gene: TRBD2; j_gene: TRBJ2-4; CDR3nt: TGTGCCAGCAGCCATGGCGGGAGTGGAAACATTCAGTACTTC; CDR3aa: CASSHGGSGNIQYF
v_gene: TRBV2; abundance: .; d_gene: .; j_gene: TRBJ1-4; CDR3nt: TGTGCCAGCAGTTACATGAATGAAAAACTGTTTTTT; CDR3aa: CASSYMNEKLFF
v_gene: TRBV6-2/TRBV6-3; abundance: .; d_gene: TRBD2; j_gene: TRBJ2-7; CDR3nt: TGTGCCAGCAGTTCAAGCGGGAGGGCGACTTACGAGCAGTACTTC; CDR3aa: CASSSSGRATYEQYF
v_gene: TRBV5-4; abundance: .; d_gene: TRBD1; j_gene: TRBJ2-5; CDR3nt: TGTGCCAGCAGCTTACAGGGGGCATCGGAGACCCAGTACTTC; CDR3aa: CASSLQGASETQYF
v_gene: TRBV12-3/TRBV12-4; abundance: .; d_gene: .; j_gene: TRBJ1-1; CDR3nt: TGTGCCAGCAGTCCCGAGGGCGACACTGAAGCTTTCTTT; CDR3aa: CASSPEGDTEAFF
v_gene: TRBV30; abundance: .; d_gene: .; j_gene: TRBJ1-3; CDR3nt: TGTGCCTGGAGCCCTACGGGGGTGGGAAACACCATATATTTT; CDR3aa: CAWSPTGVGNTIYF
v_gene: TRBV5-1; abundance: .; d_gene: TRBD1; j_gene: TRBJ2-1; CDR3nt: TGCGCCAGCAGCTTCTCAAGGACAGGGGGCGCGGATGAGCAGTTCTTC; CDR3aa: CASSFSRTGGADEQFF
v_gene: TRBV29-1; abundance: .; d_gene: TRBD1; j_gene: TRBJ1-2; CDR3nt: TGCAGCGTTGAAGACCACAGGGGAAGGAGCTATGGCTACACCTTC; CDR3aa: CSVEDHRGRSYGYTF
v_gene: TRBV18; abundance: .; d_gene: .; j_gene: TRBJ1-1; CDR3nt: TGTGCCAGCTCAAGCTTATCAAGCACTGAAGCTTTCTTT; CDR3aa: CASSSLSSTEAFF
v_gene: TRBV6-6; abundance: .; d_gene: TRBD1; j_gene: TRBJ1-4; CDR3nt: TGTGCCAGCAGCCGACAGGGGGGAAAACTGTTTTTT; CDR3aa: CASSRQGGKLFF
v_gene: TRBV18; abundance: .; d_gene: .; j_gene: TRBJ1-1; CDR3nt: TGTGCCAGCTCACCGGCAGGCGGGCAGCTCACTGAAGCTTTCTTT; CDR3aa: CASSPAGGQLTEAFF
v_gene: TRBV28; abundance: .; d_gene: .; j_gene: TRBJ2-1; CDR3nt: TGTGCCAGCAGTTCCCCGTCGGGTGGTGAGCAGTTCTTC; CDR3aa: CASSSPSGGEQFF
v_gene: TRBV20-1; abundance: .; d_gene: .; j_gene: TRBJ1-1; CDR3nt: TGCAGTGCCAGTGCGGTGTACACTGAAGCTTTCTTT; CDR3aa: CSASAVYTEAFF
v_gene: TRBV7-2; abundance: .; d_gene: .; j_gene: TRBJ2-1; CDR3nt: TGTGCCAGCAGCTCTTCTACAGGAAGTGAGCAGTTCTTC; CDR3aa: CASSSSTGSEQFF
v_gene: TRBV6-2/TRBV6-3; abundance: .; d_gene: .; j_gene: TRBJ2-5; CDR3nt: TGTGCCAGCAGTACACGCCTCGGAGACCCCCTCGGGGAGACCCAGTACTTC; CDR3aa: CASSTRLGDPLGETQYF
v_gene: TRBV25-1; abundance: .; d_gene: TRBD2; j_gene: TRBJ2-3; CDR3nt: TGTGCCAGCAGTGACCCCAAGGCCGGGACTAGAGTCACAGATACGCAGTATTTT; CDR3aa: CASSDPKAGTRVTDTQYF
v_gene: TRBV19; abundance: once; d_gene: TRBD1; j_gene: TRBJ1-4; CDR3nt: TGTGCCAGTAGTGCCGCCGGGACAGGGACGTCCTTGAGTGAAAAACTGTTTTTT; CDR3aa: CASSAAGTGTSLSEKLFF